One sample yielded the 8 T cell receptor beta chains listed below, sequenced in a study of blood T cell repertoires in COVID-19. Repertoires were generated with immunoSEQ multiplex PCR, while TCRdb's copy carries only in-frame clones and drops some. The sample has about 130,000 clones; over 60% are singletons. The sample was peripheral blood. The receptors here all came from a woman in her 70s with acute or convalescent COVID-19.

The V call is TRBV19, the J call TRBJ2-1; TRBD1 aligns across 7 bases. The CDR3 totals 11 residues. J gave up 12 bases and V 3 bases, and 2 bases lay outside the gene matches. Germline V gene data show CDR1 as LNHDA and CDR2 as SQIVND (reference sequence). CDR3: CASSIGDRQFF. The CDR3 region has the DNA TGTGCCAGTAGTATCGGGGACAGGCAGTTCTTC.

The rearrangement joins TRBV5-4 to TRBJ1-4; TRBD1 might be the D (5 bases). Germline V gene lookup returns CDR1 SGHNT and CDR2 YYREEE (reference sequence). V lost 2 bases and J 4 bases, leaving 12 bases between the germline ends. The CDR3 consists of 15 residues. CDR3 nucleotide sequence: TGTGCCAGCAGCTTAGGGGAAGGGAATAATGAAAAACTGTTTTTT. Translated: CASSLGEGNNEKLFF.

CDR3 DNA: TGTGCCAGCAGCTTGCCCGGGACAGGGGGGAGGGAGCAGTACTTC. It encodes CASSLPGTGGREQYF. This chain joins TRBV5-6 and TRBJ2-7, with 11 bases aligning to TRBD1. CDR1 and CDR2 from the germline V gene are SGHDT and YYEEEE. The junction had 7 bases not matched to a gene; V was cut back by 1 base and J by 7 bases. CDR3 length: 15 amino acids.

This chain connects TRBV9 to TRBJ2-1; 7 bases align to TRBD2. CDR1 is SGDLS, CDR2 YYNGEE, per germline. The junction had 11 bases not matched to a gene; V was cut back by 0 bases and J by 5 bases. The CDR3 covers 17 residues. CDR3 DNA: TGTGCCAGCAGCGTAGCTACGCCGTCTAGCGGTAACAATGAGCAGTTCTTC. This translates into CASSVATPSSGNNEQFF.

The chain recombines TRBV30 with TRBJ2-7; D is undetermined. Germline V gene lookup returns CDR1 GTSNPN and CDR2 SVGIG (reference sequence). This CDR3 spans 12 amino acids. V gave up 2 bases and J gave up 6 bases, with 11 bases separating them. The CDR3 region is CAWSLGQVEQYF. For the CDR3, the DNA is TGTGCCTGGAGTCTTGGGCAGGTCGAGCAGTACTTC. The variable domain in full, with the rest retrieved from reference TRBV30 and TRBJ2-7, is SQTIHQWPATLVQPVGSPLSLECTVEGTSNPNLYWYRQAAGRGLQLLFYSVGIGQISSEVPQNLSASRPQDRQFILSSKKLLLSDSGFYLCAWSLGQVEQYFGPGTRLTVT.

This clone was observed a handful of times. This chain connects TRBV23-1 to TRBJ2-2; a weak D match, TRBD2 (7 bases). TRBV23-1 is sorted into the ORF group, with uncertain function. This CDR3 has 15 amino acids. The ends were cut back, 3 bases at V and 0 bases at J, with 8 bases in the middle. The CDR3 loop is CASSQGGPNTGELFF. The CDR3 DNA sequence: TGCGCCAGCAGTCAGGGGGGGCCGAACACCGGGGAGCTGTTTTTT.

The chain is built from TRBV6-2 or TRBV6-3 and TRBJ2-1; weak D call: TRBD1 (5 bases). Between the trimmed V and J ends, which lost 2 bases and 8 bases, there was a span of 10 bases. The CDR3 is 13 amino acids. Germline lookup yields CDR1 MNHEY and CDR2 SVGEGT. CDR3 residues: CASSYGAGDEQFF. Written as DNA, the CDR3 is TGTGCCAGCAGTTACGGGGCAGGAGATGAGCAGTTCTTC.

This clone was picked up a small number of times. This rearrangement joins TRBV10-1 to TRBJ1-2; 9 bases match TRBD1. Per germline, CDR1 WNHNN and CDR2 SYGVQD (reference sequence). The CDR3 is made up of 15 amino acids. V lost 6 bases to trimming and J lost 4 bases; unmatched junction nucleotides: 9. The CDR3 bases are TGCGCCAGCAGGGAAGGGACAGGGAGGGGCTATGGCTACACCTTC. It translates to CASREGTGRGYGYTF.